These T cell receptor beta chains were read from a single sample in a study of T cell responses to AZD1222 COVID-19 vaccine. Sequencing was performed with immunoSEQ multiplex PCR; in TCRdb, only in-frame clones are kept and a portion is missing. The table lists approximately 110,000 clones, around 83% of them singletons, with around 4.4% in the top ten. The input for sequencing was peripheral blood, taken 28 days after the second AZD1222 dose. The receptors stem from an adult who received the AZD1222 COVID-19 vaccine. The CDR3 runs from the conserved cysteine through the conserved F or W. The order of the fields is J gene, D gene, clone size, V gene, CDR3 protein, CDR3 DNA. The D gene is left open where the match is weak. Expanded clones get a size class; other rows say once, few or many, or leave the size out.

j_gene: TRBJ2-3
d_gene: -
abundance: -
v_gene: TRBV30
CDR3aa: CAWSVRVADTQYF
CDR3nt: TGTGCCTGGAGTGTACGGGTGGCAGATACGCAGTATTTT

j_gene: TRBJ2-1
d_gene: TRBD2
abundance: -
v_gene: TRBV2
CDR3aa: CASSGRTSNEQFF
CDR3nt: TGTGCCAGCAGTGGTCGGACTAGCAATGAGCAGTTCTTC

j_gene: TRBJ2-3
d_gene: -
abundance: -
v_gene: TRBV3-1/TRBV3-2
CDR3aa: CASSQAGVRTDTQYF
CDR3nt: TGTGCCAGCAGCCAAGCGGGGGTTCGCACAGATACGCAGTATTTT

j_gene: TRBJ1-2
d_gene: -
abundance: -
v_gene: TRBV4-1
CDR3aa: CASSHQIGSYGYTF
CDR3nt: TGCGCCAGCAGCCACCAAATCGGCAGCTATGGCTACACCTTC

j_gene: TRBJ1-1
d_gene: -
abundance: -
v_gene: TRBV7-8
CDR3aa: CASSLGQMNTEAFF
CDR3nt: TGTGCCAGCAGCTTAGGACAGATGAACACTGAAGCTTTCTTT

j_gene: TRBJ1-5
d_gene: -
abundance: -
v_gene: TRBV28
CDR3aa: CASRPTSPLSQPQHF
CDR3nt: TGTGCCAGCAGGCCGACGTCCCCTCTCTCTCAGCCCCAGCATTTT

j_gene: TRBJ1-4
d_gene: -
abundance: -
v_gene: TRBV5-5
CDR3aa: CASSTEAGWELFF
CDR3nt: TGTGCCAGCTCCACTGAGGCTGGGTGGGAACTGTTTTTT

j_gene: TRBJ1-2
d_gene: -
abundance: -
v_gene: TRBV7-2
CDR3aa: CASSLAGAGGYTF
CDR3nt: TGTGCCAGCAGCTTAGCGGGGGCCGGCGGCTACACCTTC

j_gene: TRBJ2-4
d_gene: TRBD2
abundance: once
v_gene: TRBV19
CDR3aa: CASRFGGGLKNIQYF
CDR3nt: TGTGCCAGCCGGTTTGGGGGGGGACTAAAAAACATTCAGTACTTC

j_gene: TRBJ2-7
d_gene: TRBD1
abundance: -
v_gene: TRBV7-3
CDR3aa: CASSLETGATYEQYF
CDR3nt: TGTGCCAGCAGCTTAGAAACAGGGGCCACCTACGAGCAGTACTTC

j_gene: TRBJ1-6
d_gene: -
abundance: -
v_gene: TRBV28
CDR3aa: CASSPFGQFNSPLHF
CDR3nt: TGTGCCAGCAGTCCCTTTGGACAGTTCAATTCACCCCTCCACTTT

j_gene: TRBJ2-3
d_gene: -
abundance: -
v_gene: TRBV2
CDR3aa: CASSEWHSTDTQYF
CDR3nt: TGTGCCAGCAGTGAATGGCACAGCACAGATACGCAGTATTTT

j_gene: TRBJ1-6
d_gene: -
abundance: few
v_gene: TRBV19
CDR3aa: CASSAQGFYLHF
CDR3nt: TGTGCCAGTAGTGCGCAGGGTTTTTACCTCCACTTT

j_gene: TRBJ2-1
d_gene: -
abundance: -
v_gene: TRBV5-1
CDR3aa: CASSSEVFPYNEQFF
CDR3nt: TGCGCCAGCAGCTCCGAGGTCTTCCCCTACAATGAGCAGTTCTTC

j_gene: TRBJ1-5
d_gene: -
abundance: -
v_gene: TRBV19
CDR3aa: CASSIGKQGWGQPQHF
CDR3nt: TGTGCCAGTAGTATTGGGAAACAGGGTTGGGGTCAGCCCCAGCATTTT

j_gene: TRBJ2-3
d_gene: -
abundance: -
v_gene: TRBV6-1
CDR3aa: CASSDRPLRADTQYF
CDR3nt: TGTGCCAGCAGTGACAGGCCACTTAGGGCGGATACGCAGTATTTT

j_gene: TRBJ2-7
d_gene: -
abundance: -
v_gene: TRBV18
CDR3aa: CASSVRRSYEQYF
CDR3nt: TGTGCCAGCTCAGTTCGGCGATCCTACGAGCAGTACTTC

j_gene: TRBJ1-5
d_gene: -
abundance: -
v_gene: TRBV7-9
CDR3aa: CASSSLMGNQPQHF
CDR3nt: TGTGCCAGTTCCTCCCTGATGGGCAATCAGCCCCAGCATTTT

j_gene: TRBJ2-7
d_gene: -
abundance: once
v_gene: TRBV18
CDR3aa: CASSPPSTEEKQYF
CDR3nt: TGTGCCAGCTCGCCACCTTCGACGGAGGAGAAGCAGTACTTC

j_gene: TRBJ1-4
d_gene: -
abundance: -
v_gene: TRBV28
CDR3aa: CASSSPGTLNEKLFF
CDR3nt: TGTGCCAGCAGTTCCCCCGGGACCCTCAATGAAAAACTGTTTTTT

j_gene: TRBJ1-4
d_gene: -
abundance: -
v_gene: TRBV14
CDR3aa: CASSRTVREKLFF
CDR3nt: TGTGCCAGCAGCCGCACAGTTCGTGAAAAACTGTTTTTT

j_gene: TRBJ1-2
d_gene: -
abundance: -
v_gene: TRBV10-3
CDR3aa: CAISEGSYGYTF
CDR3nt: TGTGCCATCAGTGAAGGTTCCTATGGCTACACCTTC

j_gene: TRBJ2-1
d_gene: -
abundance: -
v_gene: TRBV5-4
CDR3aa: CASSLSVQSYNEQFF
CDR3nt: TGTGCCAGCAGCTTAAGTGTCCAATCCTACAATGAGCAGTTCTTC

j_gene: TRBJ1-2
d_gene: -
abundance: -
v_gene: TRBV5-1
CDR3aa: CASSLPSYGDYTF
CDR3nt: TGCGCCAGCAGCTTGCCCTCCTACGGGGACTACACCTTC

j_gene: TRBJ2-7
d_gene: TRBD1
abundance: -
v_gene: TRBV30
CDR3aa: CAWSRDREREQYF
CDR3nt: TGTGCCTGGAGTCGTGACAGGGAGAGGGAGCAGTACTTC

j_gene: TRBJ2-3
d_gene: TRBD2
abundance: -
v_gene: TRBV5-1
CDR3aa: CASSLTSGGSSTDTQYF
CDR3nt: TGCGCCAGCAGCCTGACTAGCGGGGGGTCTAGCACAGATACGCAGTATTTT

j_gene: TRBJ1-2
d_gene: -
abundance: -
v_gene: TRBV6-5
CDR3aa: CASSLGAGGYTF
CDR3nt: TGTGCCAGCAGTTTAGGGGCTGGGGGCTACACCTTC

j_gene: TRBJ2-3
d_gene: -
abundance: few
v_gene: TRBV7-2
CDR3aa: CASSQNVRVRDTQYF
CDR3nt: TGTGCCAGCAGCCAAAACGTCCGGGTGCGGGATACGCAGTATTTT

j_gene: TRBJ1-2
d_gene: -
abundance: -
v_gene: TRBV24-1
CDR3aa: CATSEWNRDGGYTF
CDR3nt: TGTGCCACCAGTGAGTGGAACAGGGACGGTGGCTACACCTTC

j_gene: TRBJ1-4
d_gene: -
abundance: -
v_gene: TRBV6-5
CDR3aa: CASRTGTNEKLFF
CDR3nt: TGTGCCAGCCGCACCGGGACAAATGAAAAACTGTTTTTT

j_gene: TRBJ1-2
d_gene: -
abundance: -
v_gene: TRBV9
CDR3aa: CASSVVGGSNYGYTF
CDR3nt: TGTGCCAGCAGCGTAGTGGGGGGGAGTAACTATGGCTACACCTTC

j_gene: TRBJ1-5
d_gene: TRBD1
abundance: -
v_gene: TRBV7-9
CDR3aa: CASSSTIDRGLNQPQHF
CDR3nt: TGTGCCAGCAGCTCAACAATCGACAGGGGCCTGAATCAGCCCCAGCATTTT

j_gene: TRBJ1-1
d_gene: -
abundance: -
v_gene: TRBV5-8
CDR3aa: CASSLQSDTEAFF
CDR3nt: TGTGCCAGCAGCTTGCAATCCGACACTGAAGCTTTCTTT

j_gene: TRBJ2-7
d_gene: -
abundance: -
v_gene: TRBV20-1
CDR3aa: CSASNRDISYEQYF
CDR3nt: TGCAGTGCTAGTAACCGGGACATCTCCTACGAGCAGTACTTC

j_gene: TRBJ2-7
d_gene: TRBD1
abundance: -
v_gene: TRBV25-1
CDR3aa: CASSEFGTGAYEQYF
CDR3nt: TGTGCCAGCAGTGAATTCGGGACAGGGGCGTACGAGCAGTACTTC

j_gene: TRBJ2-7
d_gene: -
abundance: -
v_gene: TRBV6-5
CDR3aa: CASSYSIAPGYEQYF
CDR3nt: TGTGCCAGCAGTTACTCGATAGCCCCCGGCTACGAGCAGTACTTC

j_gene: TRBJ2-1
d_gene: -
abundance: once
v_gene: TRBV5-1
CDR3aa: CASSLEGGSSYNEQFF
CDR3nt: TGCGCCAGCAGCTTGGAGGGGGGGAGCTCCTACAATGAGCAGTTCTTC

j_gene: TRBJ2-3
d_gene: TRBD2
abundance: -
v_gene: TRBV6-5
CDR3aa: CASRMTSGTDTQYF
CDR3nt: TGTGCCAGCAGGATGACTAGCGGGACAGATACGCAGTATTTT

j_gene: TRBJ1-5
d_gene: -
abundance: once
v_gene: TRBV5-1
CDR3aa: CASRVGEGNQPQHF
CDR3nt: TGCGCCAGCAGAGTAGGGGAGGGAAATCAGCCCCAGCATTTT

j_gene: TRBJ1-1
d_gene: TRBD1
abundance: -
v_gene: TRBV29-1
CDR3aa: CSVGGQGGMNTEAFF
CDR3nt: TGCAGCGTTGGGGGACAGGGTGGGATGAACACTGAAGCTTTCTTT

j_gene: TRBJ1-5
d_gene: TRBD1
abundance: -
v_gene: TRBV9
CDR3aa: CASNAYPGQPPIILDQPQHF
CDR3nt: TGTGCCAGCAACGCCTACCCGGGACAGCCACCCATCATTCTCGATCAGCCCCAGCATTTT

j_gene: TRBJ2-7
d_gene: TRBD1
abundance: -
v_gene: TRBV6-1
CDR3aa: CASSEGDSYYEQYF
CDR3nt: TGTGCCAGCAGTGAAGGGGACAGTTACTACGAGCAGTACTTC

j_gene: TRBJ1-2
d_gene: -
abundance: few
v_gene: TRBV6-5
CDR3aa: CASSLLRDYGYTF
CDR3nt: TGTGCCAGCAGTCTTCTCCGGGACTATGGCTACACCTTC

j_gene: TRBJ1-4
d_gene: TRBD1
abundance: -
v_gene: TRBV11-2
CDR3aa: CASSKAGTENEKLFF
CDR3nt: TGTGCCAGCAGCAAAGCCGGGACAGAAAATGAAAAACTGTTTTTT

j_gene: TRBJ2-1
d_gene: TRBD2
abundance: -
v_gene: TRBV18
CDR3aa: CASSTNTGLAGANEQFF
CDR3nt: TGTGCCAGCTCTACTAACACCGGGCTAGCGGGGGCAAATGAGCAGTTCTTC

j_gene: TRBJ2-1
d_gene: TRBD2
abundance: -
v_gene: TRBV5-1
CDR3aa: CASSLQLAGGLDPNEQFF
CDR3nt: TGCGCCAGCAGCTTGCAACTAGCGGGGGGGCTCGATCCCAATGAGCAGTTCTTC